The TCR beta chain under discussion was sequenced for a study of PD-L1 blockade in urothelial cancer (dated by TCRdb to about 2017). Regarding the study in general: All patients started therapy in about 2014 and received atezolizumab 1,200 mg intravenously every 3 weeks. About 90% of the roughly 29 patients were identified as males with urothelial cancer of bladder origin, and a prior smoking history was reported by 18 of 29 patients. An ECOG performance status of 0 or 1 was recorded for the patients, and 0 to 3 prior chemotherapy regimens had been received by the patients. Blood samples were analyzed at two time points: 3 weeks after treatment start (second dose) and 6 weeks after treatment start. Blood samples gave a median of about 150,000 T cells and approximately 81,000 unique TCRs, with a median clonality of approximately 0.08. Somatic, immune and clinical correlates of response to PD-L1 blockade with atezolizumab in urothelial cancer were the focus of an exploratory multi-omic analysis. Pretreatment tumor samples, along with matched peripheral blood serially collected before and after atezolizumab treatment, were subjected to TCR sequencing. Durable clinical benefit was defined as progression-free survival longer than 6 months, and TCR features were also tested against progression-free and overall survival. In the same patients who had TCR sequencing, pretreatment tumors also underwent whole exome sequencing and RNA sequencing. Roughly 10 patients reached durable clinical benefit, while around 19 patients did not. Some 29 patients had pretreatment blood TCR-seq, about 24 had at least one posttreatment blood collection, and about 24 had tumor TCR-seq. The full study reports these points: Among patients with durable benefit, tumor-associated TCR clones showed greater expansion in peripheral blood 3 weeks after treatment started (n = 22, p = 0.022). Small sample size (n ≈ 29) and many exploratory analyses mean the results are intended to be hypothesis-generating. Improved progression-free and overall survival was found to be associated with pretreatment peripheral blood TCR clonality below the median.

To estimate absolute template abundance from read counts, synthetic TCR analog templates were spiked into each PCR. The immunoSEQ assay was used to amplify TCRbeta CDR3 regions from genomic DNA with bias-controlled V and J gene primers. Sequencing of rearranged TCRbeta segments was performed at approximately 20X coverage. The study's processing was this. Sequencing errors were corrected by clustering and CDR3s were annotated against IMGT to assign V, D and J genes. Downstream analyses used only productive TCRbeta rearrangements, leaving out any out-of-frame or stop-codon sequences. Clonality was calculated as one minus the Shannon entropy normalized by the log of the number of unique productive sequences. Clones differing between time points or between blood and tumor were identified by Fisher's exact test with Benjamini-Hochberg correction at adjusted p below 0.01. TCRdb's version of the immuneACCESS table is confined to in-frame rearrangements and falls short of the full clone set. An unresolved V gene accounts for under half of the shortfall where checked; the remainder is of unknown origin. V, J and clone size derive from that table, while D and trimming were established from the DNA sequence. The sample table shows about 120,000 clones, and roughly 91% are seen once. The ten largest clones take up under 2% of the sample.

The time point label, as the study defines it: peripheral blood 6 weeks after treatment start. A total of approximately 27 patients with locally advanced or metastatic urothelial carcinoma, treated at Memorial Sloan Kettering on a trial protocol, made up the cohort. Peripheral blood mononuclear cells were collected from each patient pretreatment and during treatment, giving between 1 and 8 total time points per patient. The Qiagen DNeasy Blood extraction kit was used to purify genomic DNA from total PBMCs and from tumor samples. PBMCs were collected pretreatment and during treatment and were isolated and stored as previously described. Deletion took 6 bases off V and 6 bases off J, with a span of 17 bases between the germline ends. From cysteine to phenylalanine, the CDR3 is 14 amino acids long. Of all the DNA, just the CDR3 is kept, 42 bases in frame from base 1. From the germline V gene, CDR1 is MDHEN and CDR2 is SYDVKM.

Regarding this clone: The specificity of this receptor is unknown. No base quality values were provided; no much bigger clone lies one nucleotide off.

The rearrangement joined TRBV28 to TRBJ1-2; 5 matching bases give a weak D call of TRBD1. This specimen was PBMCs, taken around atezolizumab (anti-PD-L1) treatment. This receptor was obtained from a man aged 60 to 69 with urothelial cancer. Here is the DNA: TGTGCCAGCAGCCTGGGGCCGACGCAGGATGGCTACACCTTC. Translated, it gives CASSLGPTQDGYTF.